These T cell receptor beta chains were read from a single sample in a study of spatial heterogeneity in lung cancer. TCRdb processed the 5' RACE reads anew with MiXCR; each CDR3 protein has one entry. This sample carries just over 75,000 distinct CDR3 sequences, approximately 8% of them seen once, and the ten largest clones take almost 7%. Sequenced here: PBMCs, sampled at surgery. The receptors shown here come from a male donor with early-stage non-small cell lung cancer. The CDR3 runs from the conserved cysteine through the conserved F or W. D genes are given only for firm matches. A row's size may be missing; if present it is once, few, many or a size class.

j_call: TRBJ1-1
clone_size: many
v_call: TRBV9
d_call: TRBD1
cdr3_length: 16
cdr3_nt: TGTGCCAGCAGCTCTAGTTCGAGGGGGCTGAACACTGAAGCTTTCTTT
cdr3_aa: CASSSSSRGLNTEAFF

j_call: TRBJ2-7
clone_size: many
v_call: TRBV23-1
d_call: NA
cdr3_length: 13
cdr3_nt: TGCGCCAGCAGTCAATCGGGGACCTACGAGCAGTACTTC
cdr3_aa: CASSQSGTYEQYF

j_call: TRBJ1-2
clone_size: NA
v_call: TRBV27
d_call: NA
cdr3_length: 15
cdr3_nt: TGTGCCAGCAGTTTATTCGACGGACGGTTCTATGGCTACACCTTC
cdr3_aa: CASSLFDGRFYGYTF

j_call: TRBJ1-6
clone_size: many
v_call: TRBV20-1
d_call: NA
cdr3_length: 16
cdr3_nt: TGCAGTGCTAGAGTGTCGGGCTTACTGGGGGATTCACCCCTCCACTTT
cdr3_aa: CSARVSGLLGDSPLHF

j_call: TRBJ2-2
clone_size: many
v_call: TRBV6-5
d_call: NA
cdr3_length: 15
cdr3_nt: TGTGCCAGCAGCCGCAACCCCTCTAGCCCCGGGGAGCTGTTTTTT
cdr3_aa: CASSRNPSSPGELFF

j_call: TRBJ2-1
clone_size: NA
v_call: TRBV5-1
d_call: TRBD2
cdr3_length: 14
cdr3_nt: TGCGCCAGCAGCTTGGGTCTAGCGGGAGTTGAGCAGTTCTTC
cdr3_aa: CASSLGLAGVEQFF

j_call: TRBJ1-5
clone_size: many
v_call: TRBV20-1
d_call: TRBD1
cdr3_length: 20
cdr3_nt: TGCAGTGCTAGTGGCTTACCGGGACAGGCGGGCATCTATAGCAATCAGCCCCAGCATTTT
cdr3_aa: CSASGLPGQAGIYSNQPQHF

j_call: TRBJ2-2
clone_size: many
v_call: TRBV3-1
d_call: NA
cdr3_length: 20
cdr3_nt: TGTGCCAGCAGCCAGCATGAGGGGGAGGCCGATCTACTTAACACCGGGGAGCTGTTTTTT
cdr3_aa: CASSQHEGEADLLNTGELFF

j_call: TRBJ1-3
clone_size: many
v_call: TRBV10-3
d_call: TRBD1
cdr3_length: 14
cdr3_nt: TGTGCCATCAAGGGGGCCCTCTCTGGAAACACCATATATTTT
cdr3_aa: CAIKGALSGNTIYF

j_call: TRBJ1-6
clone_size: many
v_call: TRBV11-2
d_call: NA
cdr3_length: 13
cdr3_nt: TGTGCCAGCAGCTTGTACACGAATTCACCCCTCCACTTT
cdr3_aa: CASSLYTNSPLHF

j_call: TRBJ1-1
clone_size: NA
v_call: TRBV6-2/TRBV6-3
d_call: NA
cdr3_length: 13
cdr3_nt: TGTGCCAGCAGTTACAACCCGGGCACTGAAGCTTTCTTT
cdr3_aa: CASSYNPGTEAFF

j_call: TRBJ2-1
clone_size: few
v_call: TRBV6-5
d_call: NA
cdr3_length: 13
cdr3_nt: TGTGCCAGCAGGACACTAGGTTTGGACGAGCAGTTCTTC
cdr3_aa: CASRTLGLDEQFF

j_call: TRBJ2-1
clone_size: NA
v_call: TRBV20-1
d_call: TRBD2
cdr3_length: 15
cdr3_nt: TGCAGTGCTAGAGATCTAGCGGGAGCCTACAATGAGCAGTTCTTC
cdr3_aa: CSARDLAGAYNEQFF

j_call: TRBJ1-5
clone_size: few
v_call: TRBV11-2
d_call: NA
cdr3_length: 13
cdr3_nt: TGTGCCAGCGGCTTATCACAATTCCAGCCCCAGCATTTT
cdr3_aa: CASGLSQFQPQHF

j_call: TRBJ2-3
clone_size: few
v_call: TRBV10-3
d_call: NA
cdr3_length: 13
cdr3_nt: TGTGCCGGGAGGGGGCCAACCACAGATACGCAGTATTTT
cdr3_aa: CAGRGPTTDTQYF

j_call: TRBJ1-1
clone_size: NA
v_call: TRBV2
d_call: NA
cdr3_length: 15
cdr3_nt: TGTGCCAGCAGTGAATGGTCCCCCCGGGGCACTGAAGCTTTCTTT
cdr3_aa: CASSEWSPRGTEAFF

j_call: TRBJ2-1
clone_size: NA
v_call: TRBV4-2
d_call: NA
cdr3_length: 13
cdr3_nt: TGTGCCAGCAGCCAGAAGGGGTTGAATGAGCAGTTCTTC
cdr3_aa: CASSQKGLNEQFF

j_call: TRBJ2-7
clone_size: NA
v_call: TRBV6-2/TRBV6-3
d_call: NA
cdr3_length: 13
cdr3_nt: TGTGCCAGCAGTCCACTGAGCTCCTACGAGCAGTACTTC
cdr3_aa: CASSPLSSYEQYF

j_call: TRBJ2-3
clone_size: NA
v_call: TRBV18
d_call: TRBD2
cdr3_length: 14
cdr3_nt: TGTGCCAGCTCCCCACTAGCGGGCACAGATACGCAGTATTTT
cdr3_aa: CASSPLAGTDTQYF

j_call: TRBJ2-3
clone_size: few
v_call: TRBV10-3
d_call: NA
cdr3_length: 15
cdr3_nt: TGTGCCATCAGTGGTCGGGATTCGGGGGCAGATACGCAGTATTTT
cdr3_aa: CAISGRDSGADTQYF

j_call: TRBJ2-1
clone_size: many
v_call: TRBV20-1
d_call: NA
cdr3_length: 16
cdr3_nt: TGCAGTGCCTCCGGCCGGGGACGAAGCTCCTACAATGAGCAGTTCTTC
cdr3_aa: CSASGRGRSSYNEQFF

j_call: TRBJ1-1
clone_size: many
v_call: TRBV5-1
d_call: NA
cdr3_length: 13
cdr3_nt: TGCGCCAGCAGCACCCAGACAGAGACTGAAGCTTTCTTT
cdr3_aa: CASSTQTETEAFF

j_call: TRBJ2-1
clone_size: many
v_call: TRBV7-9
d_call: NA
cdr3_length: 12
cdr3_nt: TGTGCCAGCAGCTTAGTGTTGGATGAGCAGTTCTTC
cdr3_aa: CASSLVLDEQFF

j_call: TRBJ1-5
clone_size: many
v_call: TRBV4-2
d_call: TRBD1
cdr3_length: 16
cdr3_nt: TGTGCCAGCAGTCAAGATGGAGGGGGCGAAGATCAGCCCCAGCATTTT
cdr3_aa: CASSQDGGGEDQPQHF

j_call: TRBJ2-1
clone_size: many
v_call: TRBV7-3
d_call: NA
cdr3_length: 13
cdr3_nt: TGTGCCAGCAGCTTAGGCAGGAACAATGAGCAGTTCTTC
cdr3_aa: CASSLGRNNEQFF

j_call: TRBJ1-2
clone_size: once
v_call: TRBV11-2
d_call: NA
cdr3_length: 13
cdr3_nt: TGTGCCAGCAGCTTAGGACAGGACTATGGCTACACCTTC
cdr3_aa: CASSLGQDYGYTF

j_call: TRBJ2-3
clone_size: few
v_call: TRBV10-3
d_call: NA
cdr3_length: 13
cdr3_nt: TGTGCCATCAGTGTCTTGCTCTTAGATACGCAGTATTTT
cdr3_aa: CAISVLLLDTQYF

j_call: TRBJ1-2
clone_size: few
v_call: TRBV6-2/TRBV6-3
d_call: NA
cdr3_length: 13
cdr3_nt: TGTGCCAGCAGTCGCGAGACAGACTATGGCTACACCTTC
cdr3_aa: CASSRETDYGYTF

j_call: TRBJ1-6
clone_size: many
v_call: TRBV4-1
d_call: TRBD1
cdr3_length: 15
cdr3_nt: TGCGCCAGCAGCCAAGGACAGGGGCACAATTCACCCCTCCACTTT
cdr3_aa: CASSQGQGHNSPLHF

j_call: TRBJ2-5
clone_size: many
v_call: TRBV7-6
d_call: TRBD2
cdr3_length: 15
cdr3_nt: TGTGCCAGCAGCTTAAGGGCATCGGGGGGAGAGACCCAGTACTTC
cdr3_aa: CASSLRASGGETQYF

j_call: TRBJ2-5
clone_size: few
v_call: TRBV6-1
d_call: NA
cdr3_length: 12
cdr3_nt: TGTGCCAGCAGTGAAGCGCCGGTGACCCAGTACTTC
cdr3_aa: CASSEAPVTQYF

j_call: TRBJ1-5
clone_size: many
v_call: TRBV12-3/TRBV12-4
d_call: NA
cdr3_length: 14
cdr3_nt: TGTGCCAGCACCCTGGGGTCGGGCAATCAGCCCCAGCATTTT
cdr3_aa: CASTLGSGNQPQHF

j_call: TRBJ2-6
clone_size: many
v_call: TRBV6-5
d_call: NA
cdr3_length: 13
cdr3_nt: TGTGCCAGTTTTGAGTCCGGGGCCAACGTCCTGACTTTC
cdr3_aa: CASFESGANVLTF

j_call: TRBJ2-5
clone_size: NA
v_call: TRBV7-2
d_call: NA
cdr3_length: 14
cdr3_nt: TGTGCCAGCGTAGAGACTAGTGACCGCGAGACCCAGTACTTC
cdr3_aa: CASVETSDRETQYF

j_call: TRBJ2-5
clone_size: NA
v_call: TRBV6-6
d_call: NA
cdr3_length: 14
cdr3_nt: TGTGCCAGCAGTTACGATACAGTCCAAGAGACCCAGTACTTC
cdr3_aa: CASSYDTVQETQYF

j_call: TRBJ2-3
clone_size: many
v_call: TRBV11-2
d_call: NA
cdr3_length: 13
cdr3_nt: TGTGCCAGCAGCTTAGAATTCACAGATACGCAGTATTTT
cdr3_aa: CASSLEFTDTQYF